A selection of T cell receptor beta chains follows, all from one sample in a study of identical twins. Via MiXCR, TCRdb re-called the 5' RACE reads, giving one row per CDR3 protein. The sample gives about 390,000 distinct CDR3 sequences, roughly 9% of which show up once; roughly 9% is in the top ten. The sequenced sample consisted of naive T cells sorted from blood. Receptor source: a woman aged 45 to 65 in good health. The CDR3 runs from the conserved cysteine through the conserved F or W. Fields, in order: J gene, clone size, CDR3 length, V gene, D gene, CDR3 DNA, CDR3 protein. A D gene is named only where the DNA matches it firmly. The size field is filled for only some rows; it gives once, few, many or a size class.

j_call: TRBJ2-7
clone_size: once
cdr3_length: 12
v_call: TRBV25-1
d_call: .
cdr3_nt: TGTGCCAGCAGTGAAAGTTTCTACGAGCAGTACTTC
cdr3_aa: CASSESFYEQYF

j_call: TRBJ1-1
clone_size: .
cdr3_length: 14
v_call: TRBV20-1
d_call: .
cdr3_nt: TGCAGTGCTAGAGATCGAGGTGGGGTTACTGAAGCTTTCTTT
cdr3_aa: CSARDRGGVTEAFF

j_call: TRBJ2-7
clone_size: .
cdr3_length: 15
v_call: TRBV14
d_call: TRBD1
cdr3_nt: TGTGCCAGCAGCCAAGGGACAGGGTTTTTCGACGAGCAGTACTTC
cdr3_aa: CASSQGTGFFDEQYF

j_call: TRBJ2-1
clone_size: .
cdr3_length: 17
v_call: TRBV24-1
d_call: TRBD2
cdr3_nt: TGTGCCACCAGTGAAACCGGGACTAGCGGGGTCTACAATGAGCAGTTCTTC
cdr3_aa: CATSETGTSGVYNEQFF

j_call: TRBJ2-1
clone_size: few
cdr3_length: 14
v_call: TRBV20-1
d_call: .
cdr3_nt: TGCAGTGCTAGCGGCCAAAGCTCCTACAATGAGCAGTTCTTC
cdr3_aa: CSASGQSSYNEQFF

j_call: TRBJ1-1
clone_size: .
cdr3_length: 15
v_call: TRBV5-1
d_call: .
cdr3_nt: TGCGCCAGCAGGTCTACGGGGCCAGAAAACACTGAAGCTTTCTTT
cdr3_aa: CASRSTGPENTEAFF

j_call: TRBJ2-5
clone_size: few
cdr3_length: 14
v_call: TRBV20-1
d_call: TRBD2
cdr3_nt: TGCAGTGCTAGAGTGCGGGCTAGCGGAGAGACCCAGTACTTC
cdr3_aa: CSARVRASGETQYF

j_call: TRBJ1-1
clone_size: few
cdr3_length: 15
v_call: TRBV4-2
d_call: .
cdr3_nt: TGTGCCAGCAGCCAAGATTGGCAGGGCCCAACCGGTGGTTTCTTT
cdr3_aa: CASSQDWQGPTGGFF

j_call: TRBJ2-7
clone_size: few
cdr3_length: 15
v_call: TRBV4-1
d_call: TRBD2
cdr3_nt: TGCGCCAGCAGCCAAGCGGGGGGGGTCTCCTACGAGCAGTACTTC
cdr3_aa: CASSQAGGVSYEQYF

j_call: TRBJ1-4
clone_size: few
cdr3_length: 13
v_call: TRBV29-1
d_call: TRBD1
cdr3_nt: TGCAGCGCGCGGACAGGGGTAGGAGAAAAACTGTTTTTT
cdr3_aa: CSARTGVGEKLFF

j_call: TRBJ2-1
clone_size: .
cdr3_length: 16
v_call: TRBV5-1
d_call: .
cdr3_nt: TGCGCCAGCAGCTGGGCGAGGGGTAGCTCCTACAATGAGCAGTTCTTC
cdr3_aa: CASSWARGSSYNEQFF

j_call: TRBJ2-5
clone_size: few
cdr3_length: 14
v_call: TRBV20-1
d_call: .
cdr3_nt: TGCAGTGCTACACCGGGGGCGAACCAAGAGACCCAGTACTTC
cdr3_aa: CSATPGANQETQYF

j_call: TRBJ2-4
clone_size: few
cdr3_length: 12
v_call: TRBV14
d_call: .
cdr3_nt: TGTGCCAGCAGCCAAGTCGGGGCCTTTCAGTACTTC
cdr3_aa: CASSQVGAFQYF

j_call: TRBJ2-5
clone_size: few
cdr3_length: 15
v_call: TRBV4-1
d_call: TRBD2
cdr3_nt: TGCGCCAGCAGCACCCTAGCGGGAATCAAAGAGACCCAGTACTTC
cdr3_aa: CASSTLAGIKETQYF

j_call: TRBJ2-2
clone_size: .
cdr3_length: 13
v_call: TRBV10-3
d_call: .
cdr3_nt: TGTGCCATCAGTGAGGGGCCCGCCGGGGAGCTGTTTTTT
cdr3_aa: CAISEGPAGELFF

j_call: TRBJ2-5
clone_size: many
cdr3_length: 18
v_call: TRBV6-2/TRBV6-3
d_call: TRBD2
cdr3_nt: TGTGCCAGCAGTTACTCCCGGAGTAGCGGGTTAACCGAAGAGACCCAGTACTTC
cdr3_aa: CASSYSRSSGLTEETQYF

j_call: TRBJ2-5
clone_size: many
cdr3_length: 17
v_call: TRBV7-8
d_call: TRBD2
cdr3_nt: TGTGCCAGCAGCTTAGAGAGGGTTAGCGGGAGCCAAGAGACCCAGTACTTC
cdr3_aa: CASSLERVSGSQETQYF

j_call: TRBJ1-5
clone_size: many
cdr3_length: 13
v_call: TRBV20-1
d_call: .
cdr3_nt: TGCAGTGCTAGACCGTATAGCAATCAGCCCCAGCATTTT
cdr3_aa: CSARPYSNQPQHF

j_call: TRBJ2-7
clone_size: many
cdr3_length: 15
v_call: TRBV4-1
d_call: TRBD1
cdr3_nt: TGCGCCAGCAGCTTCCGGGACAGGGCCTCCTACGAGCAGTACTTC
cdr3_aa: CASSFRDRASYEQYF

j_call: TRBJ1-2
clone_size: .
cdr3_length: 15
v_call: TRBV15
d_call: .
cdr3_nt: TGTGCCACCAGCAGAGGCCAGGACTTCAACTATGGCTACACCTTC
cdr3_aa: CATSRGQDFNYGYTF

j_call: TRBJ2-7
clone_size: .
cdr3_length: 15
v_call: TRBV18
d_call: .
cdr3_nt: TGTGCCAGCTCACCCCTCCCGAGTCTAATCTACGAGCAGTACTTC
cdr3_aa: CASSPLPSLIYEQYF

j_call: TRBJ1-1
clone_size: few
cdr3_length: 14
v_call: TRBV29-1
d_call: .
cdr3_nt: TGCAGCGTTGCACCACCTGTAAGGGGTGCCGAAGCTTTCTTT
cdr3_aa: CSVAPPVRGAEAFF

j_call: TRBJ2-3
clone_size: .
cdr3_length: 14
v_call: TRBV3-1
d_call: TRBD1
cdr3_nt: TGTGCCAGCAGCCGGACAGGGGGCTCAGATACGCAGTATTTT
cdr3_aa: CASSRTGGSDTQYF

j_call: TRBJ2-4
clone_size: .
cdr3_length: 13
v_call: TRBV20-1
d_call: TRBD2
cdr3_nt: TGCAGTGCTAGGGAGCGGGAGATGTACATTCAGTACTTC
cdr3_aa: CSAREREMYIQYF

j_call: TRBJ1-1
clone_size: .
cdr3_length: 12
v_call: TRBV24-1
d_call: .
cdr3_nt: TGTGCCACCAGGGGGTCTGGAGCTGAAGCTTTCTTT
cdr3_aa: CATRGSGAEAFF

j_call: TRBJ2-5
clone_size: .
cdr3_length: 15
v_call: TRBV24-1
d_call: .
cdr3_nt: TGTGCCACCAGTGAGGGCGGGACAGACCAAGAGACCCAGTACTTC
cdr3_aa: CATSEGGTDQETQYF

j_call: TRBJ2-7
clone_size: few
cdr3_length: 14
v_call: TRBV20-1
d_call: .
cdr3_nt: TGCAGTGCTACCGGGACTTCTGGCGCATACGAGCAGTACTTC
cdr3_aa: CSATGTSGAYEQYF

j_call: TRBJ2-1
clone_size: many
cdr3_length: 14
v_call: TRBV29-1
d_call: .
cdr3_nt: TGCAGCGCAGACCTCTCCGGGGTATACAATGAGCAGTTCTTC
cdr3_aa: CSADLSGVYNEQFF

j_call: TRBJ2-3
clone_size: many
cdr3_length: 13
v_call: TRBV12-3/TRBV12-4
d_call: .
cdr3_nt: TGTGCCAGCAGCTTCGGGGGCACAGATACGCAGTATTTT
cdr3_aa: CASSFGGTDTQYF

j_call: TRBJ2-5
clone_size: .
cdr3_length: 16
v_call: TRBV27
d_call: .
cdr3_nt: TGTGCCAGCAGTTTATTGAGGTTGGGAGCCGGGGAGACCCAGTACTTC
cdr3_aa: CASSLLRLGAGETQYF

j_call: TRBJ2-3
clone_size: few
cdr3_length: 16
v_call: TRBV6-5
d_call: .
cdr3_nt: TGTGCCAGCAGTTACTCGACTGGATACGGCACAGATACGCAGTATTTT
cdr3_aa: CASSYSTGYGTDTQYF

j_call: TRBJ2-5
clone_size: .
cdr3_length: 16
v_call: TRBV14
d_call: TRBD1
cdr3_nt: TGTGCCAGCAGCCAGCCACACAACAGGGGGGAAGAGACCCAGTACTTC
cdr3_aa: CASSQPHNRGEETQYF

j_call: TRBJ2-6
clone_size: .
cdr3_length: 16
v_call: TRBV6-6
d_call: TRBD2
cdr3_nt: TGTGCCAGCAGTCGAGGGACTAGCGCTGGGGCCAACGTCCTGACTTTC
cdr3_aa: CASSRGTSAGANVLTF

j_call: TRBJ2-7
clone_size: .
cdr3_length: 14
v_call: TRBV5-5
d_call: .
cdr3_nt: TGTGCCAGCAGCTTCGGACGGAGCTCCTACGAGCAGTACTTC
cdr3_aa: CASSFGRSSYEQYF

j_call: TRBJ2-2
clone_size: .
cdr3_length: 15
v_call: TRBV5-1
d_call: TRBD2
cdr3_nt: TGCGCCAGCAGCTCCGGGGCGGGAGTCCCCGGGGAGCTGTTTTTT
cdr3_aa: CASSSGAGVPGELFF

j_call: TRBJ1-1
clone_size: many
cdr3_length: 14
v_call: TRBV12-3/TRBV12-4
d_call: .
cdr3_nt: TGTGCCAGCAGTTTAAGGGGTGTAAGCACTGAAGCTTTCTTT
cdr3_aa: CASSLRGVSTEAFF

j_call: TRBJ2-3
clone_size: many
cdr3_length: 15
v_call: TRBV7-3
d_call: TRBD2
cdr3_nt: TGTGCCAGCAGCTTATTCTTGCGGGGGACAGATACGCAGTATTTT
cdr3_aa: CASSLFLRGTDTQYF